The 11 T cell receptor beta chains listed next were all sequenced from one sample in a study of human T cells and chemical hapten exposure. TCRdb re-analysed the RACE reads in MiXCR, keeping a single row per CDR3 protein. The repertoire has tens of thousands of distinct CDR3 sequences, approximately 7.6% of them found once; the top ten carry 1% to 1.5%. Time point of the sample: pre-sensitization, week 0. This sample's treatment: therapeutic diphenylcyclopropenone sensitization with weekly scalp DPC. The sequences come from whole blood, collected in connection with sensitization to the hapten diphenylcyclopropenone (DPC). These receptors all come from a woman between 50 and 59 years old with alopecia areata. Some clones in this sample may be carry-over from other donors' samples.

This clonotype occurred many times. V gene TRBV5-5 combines with J gene TRBJ1-2; D remains ambiguous. CDR1 and CDR2 (germline): SGHKS, YYEKEE (reference sequence). Trimming left V 2 bases short and J 5 bases short, with 10 bases between. CDR3 size: 13 residues. DNA for the CDR3: TGTGCCAGCAGCTTCGTGGCAGATTATGGCTACACCTTC. It codes for CASSFVADYGYTF.

J is TRBJ2-7 and V is TRBV2, with D unclear. The V and J ends lost 4 bases and 5 bases respectively, with 9 bases between them. The germline V gene has CDR1 SNHLY and CDR2 FYNNEI. The length of the CDR3 is 12 residues. CDR3 in amino acids: CASSVSRDEQYF. CDR3 DNA sequence: TGTGCCAGCAGTGTCAGCCGAGACGAGCAGTACTTC. Based on the CDR3 plus reference TRBV2 and TRBJ2-7, the full variable domain is EPEVTQTPSHQVTQMGQEVILRCVPISNHLYFYWYRQILGQKVEFLVSFYNNEISEKSEIFDDQFSVERPDGSNFTLKIRSTKLEDSAMYFCASSVSRDEQYFGPGTRLTVT.

This clonotype was found once. This clone may be a read error of a much larger clone one base away. This chain connects TRBV6-2 or TRBV6-3 to TRBJ2-1; 9 bases are shared with TRBD2. The CDR3 consists of 13 residues. Trimming took 6 bases from V and 10 from J; bases not matched to a gene: 7. The germline CDR1 and CDR2 sequences are MNHEY and SVGEGT. CDR3 amino acids: CASRLAGRKEQFF. CDR3 nucleotides: TGTGCCAGCAGGCTAGCGGGACGGAAAGAGCAGTTCTTC.

This clonotype was observed at least ten times. Mismatch with germline at one junction end may stem from a read error. The CDR3 region has the DNA TGTGCTAGCAGCCAAGGGAGGACCACTGAAGCTTTCTTT. As protein: CASSQGRTTEAFF. The chain joins TRBV14 to TRBJ1-1; D is ambiguous. Germline assignment: CDR1 SGHDN and CDR2 FVKESK. The CDR3 loop spans 13 amino acids.

This clonotype appeared many times. The V and J genes are TRBV28 and TRBJ1-1; possibly TRBD1 for D (6 bases). Germline lookup yields CDR1 MDHEN and CDR2 SYDVKM. This CDR3 has 15 amino acids. The germline V and J ends were trimmed by 5 bases and 4 bases, with 17 bases remaining between them. The CDR3 nucleotides are TGTGCCAGCAGTGGGTCCGGGACACGTGGCACTGAAGCTTTCTTT. Protein: CASSGSGTRGTEAFF. Full variable domain (remainder filled in from reference TRBV28 and TRBJ1-1): DVKVTQSSRYLVKRTGEKVFLECVQDMDHENMFWYRQDPGLGLRLIYFSYDVKMKEKGDIPEGYSVSREKKERFSLILESASTNQTSMYLCASSGSGTRGTEAFFGQGTRLTVV.

This clonotype was recorded many times. The chain is built from TRBV11-2 and TRBJ2-7, with 7 bases aligning to TRBD1. Germline CDR1 and CDR2: SGHAT and FQNNGV. The CDR3 consists of 13 residues. J gave up 2 bases and V 5 bases, and 3 bases lay outside the gene matches. CDR3 DNA: TGTGCCAGCAGCCGGGACAGCCCCTACGAGCAGTACTTC. It encodes CASSRDSPYEQYF. Full variable domain (outside the CDR3, taken from reference TRBV11-2 and TRBJ2-7): EAGVAQSPRYKIIEKRQSVAFWCNPISGHATLYWYQQILGQGPKLLIQFQNNGVVDDSQLPKDRFSAERLKGVDSTLKIQPAKLEDSAVYLCASSRDSPYEQYFGPGTRLTVT.

This clonotype was counted only a few times. The rearrangement links TRBV5-6 to TRBJ1-2; 9 nucleotides match TRBD1. Germline CDR1 and CDR2: SGHDT and YYEEEE. The CDR3 has 15 amino acids. The V and J ends lost 4 bases and 8 bases, in that order; junction bases with no gene match: 12. The DNA for the CDR3 is TGTGCCAGCAGCCCCTTTGTCAGGACAGGGGACGGCTACACCTTC. It encodes CASSPFVRTGDGYTF.

The gene calls are TRBV6-6 and TRBJ2-3, with 15 bases fitting TRBD2. Germline V gives CDR1 MNHNY, CDR2 SVGAGI (reference sequence). This CDR3 has 17 residues. V was pared by 5 bases and J by 5 bases, with 8 bases of the junction left unmatched. The CDR3 DNA is TGTGCCAGCAGTCCCGGGACTAGCGGGAGGAATCAAGATACGCAGTATTTT. It yields the protein CASSPGTSGRNQDTQYF.

The sample holds a few counts of this clonotype. This chain joins TRBV27 and TRBJ2-1, with D maybe TRBD1 (5 bases). Trimming removed 5 bases at V and 5 bases at J, with 13 bases between. The CDR3 extends over 14 amino acids. Germline V gene sequence: CDR1 MNHEY, CDR2 SMNVEV (reference sequence). The CDR3 protein is CASSPWGSNNEQFF. DNA for the CDR3: TGTGCCAGCAGTCCCTGGGGCAGCAACAATGAGCAGTTCTTC.

This clonotype has a count of ten or more. This chain joins TRBV6-6 and TRBJ1-5; unclear D gene. The V end was cut by 7 bases, the J end by 0 bases, with 13 bases between. In germline, CDR1 is MNHNY, CDR2 SVGAGI (reference sequence). The CDR3 has 15 residues. In nucleotides, the CDR3 is TGTGCCAGCATCAAGGGAGCCTCTAGCAATCAGCCCCAGCATTTT. Translation: CASIKGASSNQPQHF.

V gene TRBV18 combines with J gene TRBJ1-5; 11 bases map to TRBD1. The J segment lost 4 bases and the V segment lost 4 bases, leaving 6 bases of the junction unmatched. This CDR3 region has 16 residues. The germline gives CDR1 KGHSH, CDR2 LQKENI. CDR3 region: CASSQWGQGGNQPQHF. The DNA for the CDR3 is TGTGCCAGCTCACAATGGGGACAGGGGGGGAATCAGCCCCAGCATTTT.